These T cell receptor beta chains were read from a single sample in a study of blood T cell repertoires in COVID-19. Sequenced by immunoSEQ multiplex PCR; TCRdb stores in-frame clones only, minus some. Here the sample spans about 60,000 clones, approximately 90% being singletons. Sequencing used peripheral blood. All receptors derive from a human donor with active COVID-19. The donor label of this sample is uncertain. Each CDR3 is given with its conserved first and last residue. Each record gives: V gene, D gene, J gene, clone size, CDR3 DNA, CDR3 protein. A D gene is named only where the DNA matches it firmly. Not all rows give a size; the values are once, few, many and, for expanded clones, a class.

>TRBV6-2/TRBV6-3|TRBD1|TRBJ1-1|NA
TGTGCCAGCAGTCGAGGGGGCGACACTGAAGCTTTCTTT
CASSRGGDTEAFF
>TRBV19|NA|TRBJ1-2|NA
TGTGCCAGTATCTTCGGGAGGGGAGTCGGCTATGGCTACACCTTC
CASIFGRGVGYGYTF
>TRBV3-1/TRBV3-2|TRBD1|TRBJ2-1|NA
TGTGCCAGCAGTTCTTTATGGCAGGGGGCTTATACCCGATTGTTCTTC
CASSSLWQGAYTRLFF
>TRBV6-6|NA|TRBJ1-2|NA
TGTGCCAGCAGCCTACGGAGGCTCAGGGGCGCGAACGTCGAACTTAACTATGGCTACACCTTC
CASSLRRLRGANVELNYGYTF
>TRBV5-1|NA|TRBJ2-3|NA
TGCGCCAGCAGCCCCCGGGGGGCCCGCACAGATACGCAGTATTTT
CASSPRGARTDTQYF
>TRBV27|TRBD1|TRBJ1-2|few
TGTGCCAGCGGGCCGAGGGGGCAGGCCTATGGCTACACCTTC
CASGPRGQAYGYTF
>TRBV18|NA|TRBJ1-5|few
TGTGCCAGCTCACCAGGCGGTCCTCAGCCCCAGCATTTT
CASSPGGPQPQHF
>TRBV7-2|NA|TRBJ2-1|NA
TGTGCCAGCACCTTCTACTACAATGAGCAGTTCTTC
CASTFYYNEQFF
>TRBV7-6|TRBD1|TRBJ1-4|NA
TGTGCCAGCAGCTTAACAGGGGGTGGTAATGAAAAACTGTTTTTT
CASSLTGGGNEKLFF
>TRBV11-2|NA|TRBJ1-5|NA
TGTGCCAGCAGCTTAGTTCACAGCTGGGTCGGCAATCAGCCCCAGCATTTT
CASSLVHSWVGNQPQHF
>TRBV19|NA|TRBJ1-6|NA
TGTGCCAGTAGTATCGGTAATTCAGGGAATTCACCCCTCCACTTT
CASSIGNSGNSPLHF
>TRBV7-6|TRBD2|TRBJ2-1|NA
TGTGCCAGCAGCTTAGCGCTAGCGGGAGTGAATGAGCAGTTCTTC
CASSLALAGVNEQFF
>TRBV6-2/TRBV6-3|NA|TRBJ2-2|NA
TGTGCCAGCCGCCCTACAGTACCTGACACCGGGGAGCTGTTTTTT
CASRPTVPDTGELFF
>TRBV7-9|NA|TRBJ2-7|NA
TGTGCCAGCAGCCCGACAGGCGCCTACGAGCAGTACTTC
CASSPTGAYEQYF
>TRBV27|NA|TRBJ2-7|NA
TGTGCCAGCAGTTCCCAGGGTTTAGGTCCTCGCGAGCAGTACTTC
CASSSQGLGPREQYF
>TRBV28|TRBD1|TRBJ1-5|NA
TGTGCCAGCAGTTTGTTAAAACCGGCCGGCCCCGGGACAGGGAGTCAGCCCCAGCATTTT
CASSLLKPAGPGTGSQPQHF
>TRBV6-5|NA|TRBJ1-5|NA
TGTGCCAGCAGGGTGGACTTGGGGGCCCAGCCCCAGCATTTT
CASRVDLGAQPQHF
>TRBV18|TRBD1|TRBJ1-1|NA
TGTGCCAGCTCACCCAGGGGGAGCACTGAAGCTTTCTTT
CASSPRGSTEAFF
>TRBV6-5|TRBD1|TRBJ2-7|few
TGTGCCAGCAGTTACTCGGGACAGGGGGGCTACGAGCAGTACTTC
CASSYSGQGGYEQYF
>TRBV3-1/TRBV3-2|NA|TRBJ2-3|NA
TGTGCCAGCAGCCAACGACAGATTAGCACAGATACGCAGTATTTT
CASSQRQISTDTQYF
>TRBV5-4|TRBD1|TRBJ2-7|NA
TGTGCCAGCAGCTCTACAGGGGGCCCCCAGTACTTC
CASSSTGGPQYF
>TRBV19|TRBD2|TRBJ2-1|NA
TGTGCCAGTAGTCGACTAGCGGGAGACAATGAGCAGTTCTTC
CASSRLAGDNEQFF
>TRBV7-9|NA|TRBJ2-7|few
TGTGCCAGCAGCCGGCCGGGGGATACCTACGAGCAGTACTTC
CASSRPGDTYEQYF
>TRBV24-1|NA|TRBJ2-1|NA
TGTGCCACCAGTGACCCCTCCGGCGGCCACAATGAGCAGTTCTTC
CATSDPSGGHNEQFF
>TRBV5-6|TRBD1|TRBJ2-3|NA
TGTGCCAGCAGCTTGGGGGGACAGGGCACAGATACGCAGTATTTT
CASSLGGQGTDTQYF
>TRBV19|TRBD1|TRBJ2-1|NA
TGTGCCAGTAGTACAATACAGGGGAAGAATGAGCAGTTCTTC
CASSTIQGKNEQFF
>TRBV20-1|NA|TRBJ2-7|NA
TGCAGTGCTAGTCTACTAGCTGACTACGAGCAGTACTTC
CSASLLADYEQYF
>TRBV30|NA|TRBJ1-4|NA
TGTGCCTGGAGTCGACAGACAACTAATGAAAAACTGTTTTTT
CAWSRQTTNEKLFF
>TRBV6-6|NA|TRBJ2-1|NA
TGTGCCAGCAGTGAGGGTGCCTACAATGAGCAGTTCTTC
CASSEGAYNEQFF
>TRBV3-1/TRBV3-2|NA|TRBJ2-2|once
TGTGCCAGCAGCCCCCGACAGAAGAACACCGGGGAGCTGTTTTTT
CASSPRQKNTGELFF
>TRBV12-3/TRBV12-4|NA|TRBJ1-5|NA
TGTGCCAGCAGTTTCGGCGGGAATCAGCCCCAGCATTTT
CASSFGGNQPQHF
>TRBV9|TRBD1|TRBJ1-5|NA
TGTGCCAGCAGCGCCGGACAGGGAGGCAATCAGCCCCAGCATTTT
CASSAGQGGNQPQHF
>TRBV19|TRBD2|TRBJ2-1|once
TGTGCCAGTAGTAGACTAGCGCTTCGGGAGCAGTTCTTC
CASSRLALREQFF
>TRBV6-2/TRBV6-3|NA|TRBJ1-1|NA
TGTGCCAGCAGCCTCTCGGGACTTTTGAACACTGAAGCTTTCTTT
CASSLSGLLNTEAFF
>TRBV18|TRBD1|TRBJ1-5|few
TGTGCCAGCTCGTCGGACAGGGATCAGCCCCAGCATTTT
CASSSDRDQPQHF
>TRBV5-4|TRBD1|TRBJ1-1|NA
TGTGCCAGCAGCGAGGGACAGCCGAACACTGAAGCTTTCTTT
CASSEGQPNTEAFF
>TRBV11-2|NA|TRBJ2-3|NA
TGTGCCAGCAGTTCGGCGGGGGCGGGGACAGATACGCAGTATTTT
CASSSAGAGTDTQYF
>TRBV2|TRBD1|TRBJ2-7|NA
TGTGCCAGCAGGCCCCGACAGGGGTTCTACGAGCAGTACTTC
CASRPRQGFYEQYF
>TRBV11-3|NA|TRBJ2-2|once
TGTGCCAGCAGCGTTACGGGTCCCGGAGGCACCGGGGAGCTGTTTTTT
CASSVTGPGGTGELFF
>TRBV27|NA|TRBJ2-7|NA
TGTGCCAGCAGTTTAAAGTCGGGGGAAAACTACGAGCAGTACTTC
CASSLKSGENYEQYF
>TRBV28|NA|TRBJ2-7|NA
TGTGCCATCGGCTCGGGACTCCAAGTGGGGGAGCAGTACTTC
CAIGSGLQVGEQYF
>TRBV25-1|TRBD1|TRBJ2-4|NA
TGTGCCAGCAGAGGACAGGGCCTCATTCAGTACTTC
CASRGQGLIQYF
>TRBV7-3|TRBD2|TRBJ2-3|NA
TGTGCCAGCAGCTTAGGCGGGGGAGCCACAGATACGCAGTATTTT
CASSLGGGATDTQYF
>TRBV24-1|NA|TRBJ2-2|NA
TGTGCCACCAGTGACGTCCCTGGCCGGGGGGCTAGCGGAAACACCGGGGAGCTGTTTTTT
CATSDVPGRGASGNTGELFF
>TRBV29-1|TRBD1|TRBJ1-5|NA
TGCAGCGCAACAGGGGGGGTCAATCAGCCCCAGCATTTT
CSATGGVNQPQHF
>TRBV6-5|TRBD2|TRBJ2-7|NA
TGTGCCAGCTGTACTAGCGGGAGCCACGAGCAGTACTTC
CASCTSGSHEQYF
>TRBV6-5|TRBD2|TRBJ2-7|NA
TGTGCCAGTTCTGGAGGGGGACTAGCGGGAGTAGAGCAGTACTTC
CASSGGGLAGVEQYF
>TRBV19|NA|TRBJ2-4|NA
TGTGCCAGTAGGCTCGAGGGCATTCAGTACTTC
CASRLEGIQYF